This is a list of T cell receptor beta chains from one sample in a study of Graves' ophthalmopathy and Graves' hyperthyroidism. In TCRdb, the multiplex PCR reads were re-called with MiXCR into one record per CDR3 protein. The sample gives 350,000 to 450,000 distinct CDR3 sequences, 18% of which show up once; more than 1.5% is in the top ten. The source material was peripheral blood. The receptor set was obtained from a woman under 30 with Graves' ophthalmopathy. Each CDR3 is given with its conserved first and last residue. A D gene is named only where the DNA matches it firmly. The listing skips clone size in some rows; elsewhere it reads once, few, many or a size class.

V: TRBV7-3; size: many; J: TRBJ2-5; D: NA; DNA: TGTGCCAGCAGCTTAACCTGGGACACTCGGTGGAGGGAGACCCAGTACTTC; CDR3: CASSLTWDTRWRETQYF
V: TRBV27; size: many; J: TRBJ1-1; D: NA; DNA: TGTGCCAGCAGTCCCCTACAGCTGAACACTGAAGCTTTCTTT; CDR3: CASSPLQLNTEAFF
V: TRBV28; size: many; J: TRBJ1-3; D: NA; DNA: TGTGCCAGCAGGCGAGACCGTCGCATTCCCCCCGACTATTTT; CDR3: CASRRDRRIPPDYF
V: TRBV28; size: many; J: TRBJ2-7; D: TRBD2; DNA: TGTGCCAGCAGTAAAAGGACTAGCGGGGGCTACGAGCAGTACTTC; CDR3: CASSKRTSGGYEQYF
V: TRBV13; size: many; J: TRBJ1-1; D: NA; DNA: TGTGCCAGCAGCGCTACGTCGGGAGCTTGGCGGGGATTGAAAGCTTTCTTT; CDR3: CASSATSGAWRGLKAFF
V: TRBV27; size: NA; J: TRBJ1-2; D: NA; DNA: TGTGCCAGCAGCGAAGTTGGGGGTGGCTATGGCTACACCTTC; CDR3: CASSEVGGGYGYTF
V: TRBV6-1; size: many; J: TRBJ1-1; D: NA; DNA: TGTGCCAGCAGCCCGGAAGGTTTGAACACTGAAGCTTTCTTT; CDR3: CASSPEGLNTEAFF
V: TRBV27; size: NA; J: TRBJ1-2; D: NA; DNA: TGTGCCAGCAGTTTACGGGCCCCTGCTAACTATGGCTACACCTTC; CDR3: CASSLRAPANYGYTF
V: TRBV12-3/TRBV12-4; size: many; J: TRBJ2-7; D: TRBD2; DNA: TGTGCCAGCAGTTTAACTAGCGGGAGGGCCGGCGAGCGGTACTTC; CDR3: CASSLTSGRAGERYF
V: TRBV12-3/TRBV12-4; size: NA; J: TRBJ2-7; D: TRBD2; DNA: TGTGCCAGCAGTTCCGGGACTAGTTATGGCTACGAGCAGTACTTC; CDR3: CASSSGTSYGYEQYF
V: TRBV12-3/TRBV12-4; size: many; J: TRBJ1-2; D: NA; DNA: TGTGCCAGCAGTTTCCCCGGGGGCTATGGCTACACCTTC; CDR3: CASSFPGGYGYTF
V: TRBV28; size: many; J: TRBJ1-2; D: NA; DNA: TGTGCCAGCAGTCCCGTGCCTAACTATGGCTACACCTTC; CDR3: CASSPVPNYGYTF
V: TRBV6-2/TRBV6-3; size: many; J: TRBJ2-3; D: NA; DNA: TGTGCCAGCACCCGGACAGGCACAGATACGCAGTATTTT; CDR3: CASTRTGTDTQYF
V: TRBV7-8; size: once; J: TRBJ2-5; D: NA; DNA: TGTGCCAGCAGCTTAGCCCACTACCAAGAGACCCAGTACTTC; CDR3: CASSLAHYQETQYF
V: TRBV20-1; size: many; J: TRBJ1-6; D: NA; DNA: TGCAGTGCTACCTTCGGGCTCCCCCTCCACTTT; CDR3: CSATFGLPLHF
V: TRBV3-1; size: few; J: TRBJ2-7; D: NA; DNA: TGTGCCAGCAGCCAGAGAGGGACACGGAGCTACGAGCAGTACTTC; CDR3: CASSQRGTRSYEQYF
V: TRBV18; size: few; J: TRBJ2-2; D: NA; DNA: TGTGCCAGCTCACCCGGGGAAGTAGCCGGCACCGGGGAGCTGTTTTTT; CDR3: CASSPGEVAGTGELFF
V: TRBV4-2; size: many; J: TRBJ1-2; D: NA; DNA: TGTGCCAGCAGCCAGTCAATCAAGGATGGCTACACCTTC; CDR3: CASSQSIKDGYTF